These 10 T cell receptor beta chains were sequenced from one sample in a study of Siglec-9 on CD8 T cells in melanoma. Generated by immunoSEQ multiplex PCR, the TCRdb table keeps only in-frame clones and is missing some. The table lists almost 30,000 clones, 75% to 85% of them singletons. Sequencing used Siglec-9- CD8+ T cells sorted from blood. These receptors were obtained from a human donor in good health.

The CDR3: CASSGRTSGSFNNEQFF. CDR3 nucleotides: TGTGCCAGCAGCGGACGGACTAGCGGGTCCTTTAACAATGAGCAGTTCTTC. The chain links TRBV9 to TRBJ2-1; 11 bases map to TRBD2. CDR3 size: 17 residues. Germline V gene sequence: CDR1 SGDLS, CDR2 YYNGEE. Trimming removed 3 bases from V and 5 bases from J; junction bases left unmatched: 10.

The rearrangement joins TRBV19 to TRBJ2-7, with 11 nucleotides matching TRBD1. In germline, CDR1 is LNHDA, CDR2 SQIVND (reference sequence). V was pared by 5 bases and J by 1 base, with 4 bases of the junction left unmatched. The CDR3 is made up of 15 amino acids. The CDR3 protein is CASSYGTGGSYEQYF. CDR3 coding DNA: TGTGCCAGTAGTTACGGGACAGGGGGGTCCTACGAGCAGTACTTC.

This chain links TRBV4-1 with TRBJ1-5; no definite D call. Trimming took 1 base from V and 5 from J, leaving 12 bases between them. CDR3 length equals 15 residues. The germline CDR1 and CDR2 sequences are MGHRA and YSYEKL. Here the CDR3 DNA reads TGCGCCAGCAGCCAAGGGGGAGAGTATCATCAGCCCCAGCATTTT. This codes for CASSQGGEYHQPQHF.

The chain combines TRBV4-1 with TRBJ2-1; 12 bases are a match to TRBD1. The germline V gene has CDR1 MGHRA and CDR2 YSYEKL. The CDR3 length is 18 residues. V gave up 2 bases and J gave up 4 bases; unmatched junction bases: 9. The CDR3 nucleotides are TGCGCCAGCAGCCAAAGCGCAGGGACAGGGGGCGGTTACAATGAGCAGTTCTTC. Encoded protein: CASSQSAGTGGGYNEQFF.

This clone appeared once. The V call is TRBV4-1, the J call TRBJ1-5, with D unclear. The germline V gene has CDR1 MGHRA and CDR2 YSYEKL. Trimming left V 1 base short and J 4 bases short, with 5 bases between. The CDR3 loop spans 13 amino acids. The CDR3 loop is CASSQGGNQPQHF. DNA for the CDR3: TGCGCCAGCAGCCAAGGAGGGAATCAGCCCCAGCATTTT.

A note on this clone: Given a far larger clone just one base away, this is likely a sequencing read error. The chain employs TRBV4-1 and TRBJ2-1, with D tentatively TRBD1 or TRBD2 (5 bases each). The germline CDR1 and CDR2 sequences are MGHRA and YSYEKL. V lost 3 bases and J lost 2, with 20 bases in between. The CDR3 is 18 amino acids. CDR3 sequence (DNA): TGCGCCAGCAGCCACCCCACCCAAGAGACGGGGCCCTACAATGAGCAGTTCTTC. Its protein is CASSHPTQETGPYNEQFF.

This chain connects TRBV30 to TRBJ1-5; D perhaps matches TRBD1 (6 bases). Trimming pared 2 bases from V and 2 bases from J, leaving 10 bases between. CDR3 size: 14 residues. Germline CDR1 GTSNPN, CDR2 SVGIG (reference sequence). The CDR3 bases are TGTGCCTGGAGTCCAGGGGCCGGCAATCAGCCCCAGCATTTT. It specifies CAWSPGAGNQPQHF.

This clone turned up a few times. The chain is built from TRBV10-3 and TRBJ1-6; no definite D call. Germline V gene lookup returns CDR1 ENHRY and CDR2 SYGVKD. The V gene lost 6 bases and the J gene lost 0 bases, with 9 bases spanning the gap. This CDR3 is built from 15 residues. CDR3 sequence (DNA): TGTGCCATCAGCAGGACGAGCTCCTATAATTCACCCCTCCACTTT. Its translation is CAISRTSSYNSPLHF.

Comment on this clone: The same CDR3 arises from other DNA sequences in this sample as well. The rearrangement uses TRBV9 and TRBJ1-2; 7 bases match TRBD1. Germline V gene sequence: CDR1 SGDLS, CDR2 YYNGEE. Losses at the gene ends were 4 bases for V and 3 bases for J; bases not matched to a gene: 3. The CDR3 has 13 amino acids. DNA for the CDR3: TGTGCCAGCAGCTCTACAGGGGACTATGGCTACACCTTC. Translating it yields CASSSTGDYGYTF.

The CDR3 nucleotides read TGTGCCAGTACGTGGGCAGGGTTATACAATCAGCCCCAGCATTTT. It yields the protein CASTWAGLYNQPQHF. This chain joins TRBV19 and TRBJ1-5, with D tentatively TRBD1 (5 bases). Germline CDR1 LNHDA, CDR2 SQIVND (reference sequence). V shed 7 bases and J shed 3 bases, with 16 bases lying between them. This CDR3 spans 15 amino acids.